A single sample is the source of the 26 T cell receptor beta chains below, sequenced in a study of T cell responses to AZD1222 COVID-19 vaccine. Assay used: immunoSEQ multiplex PCR; TCRdb lists only in-frame clones, some missing. This table holds tens of thousands of clones, around three quarters found once. Material: peripheral blood, obtained 28 days after the second AZD1222 dose. The origin of the receptors is an adult who received the AZD1222 COVID-19 vaccine.

J is TRBJ1-4 and V is TRBV6-6, with 7 bases matching TRBD1. The CDR3 is made up of 16 amino acids. Per germline, CDR1 MNHNY and CDR2 SVGAGI (reference sequence). The ends lost 5 bases at V and 5 bases at J; junction bases unmatched: 11. CDR3: CASSIREGAPNEKLFF. The CDR3, as DNA: TGTGCCAGCAGTATACGGGAGGGGGCTCCAAATGAAAAACTGTTTTTT.

This rearrangement joins TRBV5-4 to TRBJ1-1; 9 bases are a match to TRBD1. The J segment lost 1 base and the V segment lost 3 bases, leaving 4 bases of the junction unmatched. Germline values: CDR1 SGHNT, CDR2 YYREEE (reference sequence). This CDR3 is 15 amino acids long. CDR3 DNA sequence: TGTGCCAGCAGCTGGGGGACAGGGCAGAACACTGAAGCTTTCTTT. Its protein product is CASSWGTGQNTEAFF. Complete variable domain (other parts from reference TRBV5-4 and TRBJ1-1): ETGVTQSPTHLIKTRGQQVTLRCSSQSGHNTVSWYQQALGQGPQFIFQYYREEENGRGNFPPRFSGLQFPNYSSELNVNALELDDSALYLCASSWGTGQNTEAFFGQGTRLTVV.

The V call is TRBV6-5, the J call TRBJ1-2, with a possible D match to TRBD1 (5 bases). Trimming left V 1 base short and J 2 bases short, with 11 bases between. Looked up from germline, CDR1 is MNHEY and CDR2 is SVGAGI. CDR3 length: 15 amino acids. The DNA of the CDR3 is TGTGCCAGCAGTTACTTACAGGCCGAGAACTATGGCTACACCTTC. Its translation: CASSYLQAENYGYTF.

The chain is built from TRBV6-5 and TRBJ2-3, with D perhaps TRBD1 or TRBD2 (5 bases each). The CDR3 has 13 residues. The V gene lost 7 bases and the J gene lost 2 bases, with 10 bases spanning the gap. Germline V gives CDR1 MNHEY, CDR2 SVGAGI. Here the CDR3 reads CASKGPTTDTQYF. Written as DNA, the CDR3 is TGTGCCAGCAAGGGACCCACCACAGATACGCAGTATTTT.

The gene calls are TRBV5-1 and TRBJ1-2; D is undetermined. Germline assignment: CDR1 SGHRS and CDR2 YFSETQ. V was shortened by 0 bases and J by 4 bases, with 10 bases between the two germline ends. The CDR3 loop spans 14 amino acids. For the CDR3, the DNA is TGCGCCAGCAGCTTGGGGCTGGCAACCTATGGCTACACCTTC. This translates into CASSLGLATYGYTF.

The rearrangement uses TRBV6-5 and TRBJ2-2; D is uncertain. Germline V gene lookup returns CDR1 MNHEY and CDR2 SVGAGI. The CDR3 loop spans 15 amino acids. The V end lost 4 bases, the J end lost 4 bases, and 13 bases lay between the germline ends. As DNA, the CDR3 is TGTGCCAGCAGTTGGCAGACCCACCCCACCGGGGAGCTGTTTTTT. Translation: CASSWQTHPTGELFF.

This clone has just one count. This chain joins TRBV6-5 and TRBJ1-2; 10 bases match TRBD1. With V trimmed by 6 bases and J by 8 bases, 9 bases remained unmatched. The CDR3 loop spans 14 amino acids. Germline CDR1 and CDR2: MNHEY and SVGAGI. CDR3 amino acids: CASRQKDRGYGYTF. The CDR3 DNA follows: TGTGCCAGCAGACAAAAGGACAGGGGGTACGGCTACACCTTC.

The sample holds a few counts of this clone. The chain couples TRBV6-5 to TRBJ1-2; no clear D. The ends were cut back, 10 bases at V and 7 bases at J, with 19 bases in the middle. Germline V gene data show CDR1 as MNHEY and CDR2 as SVGAGI. The CDR3 runs to 13 residues. The CDR3 bases are TGTGCCACCCAGCCCCTGCTGCCTATTGGCTACACCTTC. Residues: CATQPLLPIGYTF.

V is TRBV6-2 or TRBV6-3 and J is TRBJ1-6; possibly TRBD1 for D (6 bases). This CDR3 spans 16 amino acids. The germline CDR1 and CDR2 sequences are MNHEY and SVGEGT. The V end lost 4 bases, the J end lost 8 bases, and 18 bases lay between the germline ends. Written as DNA, the CDR3 is TGTGCCAGCAGTTCACCTCAAAGACAGGTCCATTCACCCCTCCACTTT. Its protein is CASSSPQRQVHSPLHF.

The V gene is TRBV11-2, the J gene TRBJ2-2; 9 nucleotides line up with TRBD2. After removal of 5 bases from V and 5 bases from J, the junction contained 9 bases not matched to a gene. CDR3 length: 16 residues. Germline V gene data show CDR1 as SGHAT and CDR2 as FQNNGV. The DNA for the CDR3 is TGTGCCAGCAGCCCCCCCGGGACTAGCATTACCGGGGAGCTGTTTTTT. It specifies CASSPPGTSITGELFF.

V usage is TRBV10-3 and J usage is TRBJ1-2; D gene uncertain. This CDR3 contains 14 residues. Between the trimmed V and J ends, which lost 0 bases and 1 base, there was a span of 6 bases. Germline V gene data show CDR1 as ENHRY and CDR2 as SYGVKD. As DNA, the CDR3 is TGTGCCATCAGTGAGTCTCCCAGTAACTATGGCTACACCTTC. It specifies CAISESPSNYGYTF.

This clone was seen a handful of times. The V call is TRBV6-6, the J call TRBJ1-1; the D gene is possibly TRBD1 (5 bases). V was trimmed by 2 bases and J by 1 base, leaving 11 bases between them. CDR3 length equals 15 residues. Germline V lookup: CDR1 MNHNY, CDR2 SVGAGI (reference sequence). CDR3 nucleotides: TGTGCCAGCAGTTACCCCGGGACGGAGAACACTGAAGCTTTCTTT. Protein sequence: CASSYPGTENTEAFF.

The V call is TRBV10-3, the J call TRBJ1-1; TRBD1 matches 9 bases. CDR1 is ENHRY, CDR2 SYGVKD, per germline. The CDR3 has 13 amino acids. The junction had 5 bases not matched to a gene; V was cut back by 7 bases and J by 5 bases. The CDR3, as DNA: TGTGCCATCAACCGGGACAGGGAAACTGAAGCTTTCTTT. This codes for CAINRDRETEAFF.

This clone was recorded once. This chain connects TRBV3-1 (or the pseudogene TRBV3-2) to TRBJ1-1, with D possibly being TRBD1 (5 bases). Germline V CDR1 and CDR2: LGHDT, YNNKEL (reference sequence). Trimming took off 4 bases at V and 1 base at J, with 10 bases between the two ends. This CDR3 comprises 14 residues. Written as DNA, the CDR3 is TGTGCCAGCAGCCGAAGCCAGGGGAACACTGAAGCTTTCTTT. Translated, it gives CASSRSQGNTEAFF.

In its sample, this clone was seen once. The chain combines TRBV7-2 with TRBJ2-3, with 12 nucleotides matching TRBD2. With 5 bases clipped from V and 5 bases from J, the junction kept 11 bases outside the gene matches. Germline V CDR1 and CDR2: SGHTA, FQGNSA. The CDR3 has 17 residues. DNA for the CDR3: TGTGCCAGCAGCCCGCGGCTAGCGGGGGGGCGTGGAGATACGCAGTATTTT. It is translated as CASSPRLAGGRGDTQYF.

CDR3 coding DNA: TGTGCCAGCAGCTTGACAGGGTCTAATGGCTACACCTTC. Translation: CASSLTGSNGYTF. The chain couples TRBV5-5 to TRBJ1-2; D might be TRBD1 (6 bases). This CDR3 is 13 amino acids long. Looked up from germline, CDR1 is SGHKS and CDR2 is YYEKEE (reference sequence). V dropped 1 base and J dropped 6 bases, with 10 bases sitting between them.

The rearrangement joins TRBV6-5 to TRBJ1-2; D possibly corresponds to TRBD1 (5 bases). Trimming removed 7 bases from V and 7 bases from J, with 22 bases in between. Germline CDR1 MNHEY, CDR2 SVGAGI. The CDR3 runs 15 residues. The CDR3 region is CASILEGQRIAGYTF. As DNA, the CDR3 is TGTGCCAGCATCCTCGAGGGGCAGAGAATCGCTGGCTACACCTTC.

This chain joins TRBV3-1 (or the pseudogene TRBV3-2) and TRBJ2-7; weak D call: TRBD2 (5 bases). The germline CDR1 and CDR2 sequences are LGHDT and YNNKEL (reference sequence). Trimming stripped 3 bases from V and 9 bases from J, with 18 bases between. This CDR3 region has 14 residues. Here the CDR3 reads CASSHGTKPGGQYF. In nucleotides, the CDR3 is TGTGCCAGCAGCCATGGTACCAAACCTGGAGGGCAGTACTTC.

The chain joins TRBV28 to TRBJ1-5; 7 bases fit TRBD1. The ends lost 6 bases at V and 9 bases at J; junction bases unmatched: 2. In germline, CDR1 is MDHEN, CDR2 SYDVKM. This CDR3 region has 11 residues. CDR3 coding DNA: TGTGCCAGCAGGAACAGGGGGCCCCAGCATTTT. Its protein is CASRNRGPQHF.

The CDR3 protein is CASSDPGQGADEQYF. The DNA of the CDR3 is TGTGCCAGCAGTGATCCGGGACAGGGGGCGGACGAGCAGTACTTC. The chain has TRBV25-1 and TRBJ2-7; 12 positions agree with TRBD1. Germline V gene sequence: CDR1 MGHDK, CDR2 SYGVNS. Trimming at V came to 3 bases and at J to 5 bases, leaving 5 bases not matched to a gene. The length of the CDR3 is 15 residues.

The chain uses TRBV11-2 and TRBJ1-1; no clear D gene. From germline, CDR1 is SGHAT and CDR2 FQNNGV. V lost 3 bases and J lost 1, with 6 bases in between. The CDR3 sequence is 13 residues long. In DNA, the CDR3 is TGTGCCAGCAGCTTTGGCAAGAACACTGAAGCTTTCTTT. Its translation: CASSFGKNTEAFF.

A single count supports this clone. As DNA, the CDR3 is TGTGCCAGCAGCCCACCCAGTCAGGGTTTCACTGAAGCTTTCTTT. Its protein is CASSPPSQGFTEAFF. The V and J genes are TRBV7-9 and TRBJ1-1; a weak D match, TRBD1 (5 bases). The germline V gene encodes CDR1 SEHNR and CDR2 FQNEAQ (reference sequence). V lost 5 bases to trimming and J lost 4 bases, with 17 bases between them. The CDR3 consists of 15 residues.

This clone has a single count. The gene calls are TRBV28 and TRBJ2-7; TRBD1 agrees at 12 bases. Unmatched junction bases numbered 9, after V lost 7 bases and J lost 5 bases. Germline loops: CDR1 MDHEN, CDR2 SYDVKM. The CDR3 sequence is 15 residues long. The chain's CDR3 is CASNTAGTGGDEQYF. For the CDR3, the DNA is TGTGCCAGCAATACCGCCGGGACAGGGGGCGACGAGCAGTACTTC.

This chain connects TRBV11-3 to TRBJ2-2; D is perhaps TRBD1 or TRBD2 (5 bases each). The CDR3 has 14 amino acids. Germline V gene data show CDR1 as SGHNT and CDR2 as YENEEA. The germline V and J ends were trimmed by 5 bases and 1 base, with 8 bases remaining between them. CDR3: CASSRGRNTGELFF. The DNA of the CDR3 is TGTGCCAGCAGCCGGGGACGGAACACCGGGGAGCTGTTTTTT.

The CDR3 spells CAWSPEAGNYNEQFF. Written as DNA, the CDR3 is TGTGCCTGGAGTCCCGAAGCGGGGAACTACAATGAGCAGTTCTTC. This chain joins TRBV30 and TRBJ2-1; 7 positions match TRBD2. CDR1 and CDR2 from the germline V gene are GTSNPN and SVGIG (reference sequence). Trimming cost V 2 bases and J 3 bases; bases outside gene matches: 7. This CDR3 is 15 amino acids long. The full variable domain, with the rest looked up from reference TRBV30 and TRBJ2-1, is SQTIHQWPATLVQPVGSPLSLECTVEGTSNPNLYWYRQAAGRGLQLLFYSVGIGQISSEVPQNLSASRPQDRQFILSSKKLLLSDSGFYLCAWSPEAGNYNEQFFGPGTRLTVL.

The rearrangement joins TRBV7-2 to TRBJ2-3, with D uncertain. V lost 1 base, J lost 2 bases, and 10 bases lay in between. This CDR3 has 15 amino acids. The germline gives CDR1 SGHTA, CDR2 FQGNSA. The chain's CDR3 is CASSLESRPTDTQYF. CDR3 sequence (DNA): TGTGCCAGCAGCTTAGAATCCCGCCCCACAGATACGCAGTATTTT.